This T cell receptor beta chain emerged from a study of T cell repertoires in cytomegalovirus infection. Study as a whole: Newly reported HLA-C-restricted and thoroughly characterized HLA-B-restricted CMV epitopes were employed. Public TCR beta signatures were indicative of both CMV infection and a matching HLA type.

The CDR3 is 13 amino acids. The germline gives CDR1 SGHTA, CDR2 FQGNSA. V dropped 8 bases and J dropped 5; count of bases not matched to a gene: 2. Worth noting for this clonotype: No antigen is known for it.

The study, taken as a whole, reports: Cumulative frequency (of public TCR beta family members) identified carriers of CMV plus the relevant HLA. The study found HLA-C-restricted CMV-specific TCR beta clonotypes dominating the ex vivo response.

A single record per CDR3 protein comes from TCRdb applying MiXCR to the reads. The sample has a few hundred thousand distinct CDR3 sequences, 20% to 25% seen once. This sequence was found in a human donor in good health (CMV status not recorded). Some clones in this sample may be carry-over from other donors' samples. Sequenced here: cultured PBMCs, sampled from culture after CMV antigen stimulation. The chain couples TRBV7-2 to TRBJ2-3, with TRBD2 matching 12 bases. This CDR3 reads CASRLAGEDTQYF. Written as DNA, the CDR3 is TGTGCCAGCCGACTAGCGGGGGAAGATACGCAGTATTTT.